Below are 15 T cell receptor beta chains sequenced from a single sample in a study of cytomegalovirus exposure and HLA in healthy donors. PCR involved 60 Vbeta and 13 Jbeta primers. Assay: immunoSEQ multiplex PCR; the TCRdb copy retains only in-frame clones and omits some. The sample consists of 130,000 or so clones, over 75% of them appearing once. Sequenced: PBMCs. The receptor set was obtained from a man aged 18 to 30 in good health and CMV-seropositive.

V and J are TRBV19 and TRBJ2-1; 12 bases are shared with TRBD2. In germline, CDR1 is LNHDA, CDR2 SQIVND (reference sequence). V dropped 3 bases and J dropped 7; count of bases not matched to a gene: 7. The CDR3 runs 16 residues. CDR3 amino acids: CASSILGLAGNNEQFF. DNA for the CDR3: TGTGCCAGTAGTATTTTAGGACTAGCGGGAAATAATGAGCAGTTCTTC.

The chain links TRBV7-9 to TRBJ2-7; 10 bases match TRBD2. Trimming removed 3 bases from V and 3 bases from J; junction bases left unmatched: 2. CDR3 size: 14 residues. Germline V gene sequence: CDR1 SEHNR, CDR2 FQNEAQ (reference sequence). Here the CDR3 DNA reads TGTGCCAGCAGCTTGACTAGCGGGTTCTACGAGCAGTACTTC. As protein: CASSLTSGFYEQYF.

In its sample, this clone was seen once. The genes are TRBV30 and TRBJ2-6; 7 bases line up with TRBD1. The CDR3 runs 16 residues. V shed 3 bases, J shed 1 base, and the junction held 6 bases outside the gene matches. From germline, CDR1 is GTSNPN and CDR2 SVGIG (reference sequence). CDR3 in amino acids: CAWRRQGASGANVLTF. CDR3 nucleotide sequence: TGTGCCTGGAGAAGACAGGGCGCGTCTGGGGCCAACGTCCTGACTTTC. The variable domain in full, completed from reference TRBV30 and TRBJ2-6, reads SQTIHQWPATLVQPVGSPLSLECTVEGTSNPNLYWYRQAAGRGLQLLFYSVGIGQISSEVPQNLSASRPQDRQFILSSKKLLLSDSGFYLCAWRRQGASGANVLTFGAGSRLTVL.

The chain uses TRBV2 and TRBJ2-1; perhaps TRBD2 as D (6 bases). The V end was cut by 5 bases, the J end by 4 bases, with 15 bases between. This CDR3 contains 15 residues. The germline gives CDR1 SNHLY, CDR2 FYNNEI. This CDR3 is CASSTKGLLYNEQFF. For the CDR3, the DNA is TGTGCCAGCAGTACAAAGGGACTTCTTTACAATGAGCAGTTCTTC. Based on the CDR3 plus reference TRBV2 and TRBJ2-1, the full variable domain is EPEVTQTPSHQVTQMGQEVILRCVPISNHLYFYWYRQILGQKVEFLVSFYNNEISEKSEIFDDQFSVERPDGSNFTLKIRSTKLEDSAMYFCASSTKGLLYNEQFFGPGTRLTVL.

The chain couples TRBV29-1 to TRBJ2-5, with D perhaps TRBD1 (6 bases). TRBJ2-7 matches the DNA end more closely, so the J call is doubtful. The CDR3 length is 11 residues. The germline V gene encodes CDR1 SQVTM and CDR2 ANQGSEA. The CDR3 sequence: CSVTTGYEQYF. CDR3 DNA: TGCAGCGTGACGACAGGCTACGAGCAGTACTTC.

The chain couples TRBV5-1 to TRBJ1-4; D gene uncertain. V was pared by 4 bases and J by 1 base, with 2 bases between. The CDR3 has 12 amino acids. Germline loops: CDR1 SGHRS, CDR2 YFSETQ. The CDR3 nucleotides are TGCGCCAGCAGCCTAACTAATGAAAAACTGTTTTTT. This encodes CASSLTNEKLFF.

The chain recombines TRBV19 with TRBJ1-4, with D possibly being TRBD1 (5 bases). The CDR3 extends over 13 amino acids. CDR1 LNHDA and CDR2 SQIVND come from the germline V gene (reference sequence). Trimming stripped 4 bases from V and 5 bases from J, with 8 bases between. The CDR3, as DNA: TGTGCCAGTAGTACCCGACAGAATGAAAAACTGTTTTTT. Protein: CASSTRQNEKLFF.

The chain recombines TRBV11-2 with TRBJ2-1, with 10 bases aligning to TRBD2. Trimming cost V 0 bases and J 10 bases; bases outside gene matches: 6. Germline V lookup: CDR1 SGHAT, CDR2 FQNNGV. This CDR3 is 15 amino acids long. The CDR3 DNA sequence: TGTGCCAGCAGCTTAGATCGTACTAGCGGGACAGAGCAGTTCTTC. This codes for CASSLDRTSGTEQFF.

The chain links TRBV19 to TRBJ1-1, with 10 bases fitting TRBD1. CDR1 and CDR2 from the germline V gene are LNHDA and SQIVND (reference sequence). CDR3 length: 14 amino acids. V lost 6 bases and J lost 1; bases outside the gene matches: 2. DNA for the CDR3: TGTGCCAGTAGGCGGGACAGGGGGAACACTGAAGCTTTCTTT. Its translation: CASRRDRGNTEAFF.

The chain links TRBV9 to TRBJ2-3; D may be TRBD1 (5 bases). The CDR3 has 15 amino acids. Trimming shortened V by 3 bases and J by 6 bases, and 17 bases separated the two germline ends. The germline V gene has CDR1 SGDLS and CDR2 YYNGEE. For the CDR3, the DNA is TGTGCCAGCAGCGAAGGACCCAGGGCAGTGGATACGCAGTATTTT. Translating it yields CASSEGPRAVDTQYF.

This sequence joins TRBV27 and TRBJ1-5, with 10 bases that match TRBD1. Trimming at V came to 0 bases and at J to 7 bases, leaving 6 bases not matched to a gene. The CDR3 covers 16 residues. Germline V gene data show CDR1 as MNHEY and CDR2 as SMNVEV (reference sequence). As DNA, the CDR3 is TGTGCCAGCAGTTTATCTAGGACAGGGGGATCCCAGCCCCAGCATTTT. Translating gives CASSLSRTGGSQPQHF.

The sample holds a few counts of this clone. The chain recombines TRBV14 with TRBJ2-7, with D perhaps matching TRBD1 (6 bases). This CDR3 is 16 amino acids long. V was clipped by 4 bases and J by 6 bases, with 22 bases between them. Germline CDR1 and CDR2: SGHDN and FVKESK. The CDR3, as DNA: TGTGCCAGCAGCCTCTATGGCCGGGGCAGGGGATCCGAGCAGTACTTC. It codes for CASSLYGRGRGSEQYF.

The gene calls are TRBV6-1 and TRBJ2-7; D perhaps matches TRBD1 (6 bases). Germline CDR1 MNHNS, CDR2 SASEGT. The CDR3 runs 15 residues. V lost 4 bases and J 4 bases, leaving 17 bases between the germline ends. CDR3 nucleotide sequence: TGTGCCAGCAGTGGGTGGAACAGGGATTCGTACGAGCAGTACTTC. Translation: CASSGWNRDSYEQYF.

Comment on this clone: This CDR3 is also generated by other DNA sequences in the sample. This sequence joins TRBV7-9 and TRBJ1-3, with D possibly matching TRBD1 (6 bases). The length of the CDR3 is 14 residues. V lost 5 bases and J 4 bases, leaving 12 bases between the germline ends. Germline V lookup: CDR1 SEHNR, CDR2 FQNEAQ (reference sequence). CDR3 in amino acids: CASSTPGDGNTIYF. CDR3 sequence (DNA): TGTGCCAGCAGCACCCCAGGGGACGGAAACACCATATATTTT.

DNA of the CDR3: TGTGCCAGCAGCTTAGGCTACAGGGGCGCTTTCTTT. Protein sequence: CASSLGYRGAFF. The chain uses TRBV7-9 and TRBJ1-1; 7 bases are shared with TRBD1. The ends lost 1 base at V and 11 bases at J; junction bases unmatched: 4. This CDR3 has 12 residues. Germline V lookup: CDR1 SEHNR, CDR2 FQNEAQ (reference sequence).